This is a list of T cell receptor beta chains from one sample in a study of human T cells and chemical hapten exposure. From the RACE reads, TCRdb called clonotypes with MiXCR, one entry per CDR3 protein. The sample has around 150,000 distinct CDR3 sequences, about a quarter seen once; the top ten hold around 2.3%. Sample: whole blood, taken in connection with sensitization to the hapten diphenylcyclopropenone (DPC). All receptors derive from a young woman with alopecia areata. Some clones in this sample may be carry-over from other donors' samples. The CDR3 runs from the conserved cysteine through the conserved F or W. Size values are once, few and many counts, or a class for expanded clones, and some rows have none.

abundance,v_gene,j_gene,CDR3aa
few,TRBV29-1,TRBJ2-3,CSVPSGRAVDTQYF
few,TRBV9,TRBJ1-6,CASSVTGGNSPLHF
.,TRBV5-1,TRBJ1-1,CASSLVQQGTTEAFF
many,TRBV7-9,TRBJ2-7,CASSLGPGQGRYEQYF
few,TRBV29-1,TRBJ1-3,CSVEWGSGNTIYF
.,TRBV29-1,TRBJ2-1,CSVETNGGGYNEQFF
.,TRBV5-1,TRBJ2-6,CASSLEGLLPSGANVLTF
few,TRBV7-8,TRBJ2-7,CASSLIGGGGSYEQYF
few,TRBV15,TRBJ2-2,CATSPLNTGELFF
many,TRBV6-2/TRBV6-3,TRBJ1-5,CASFGGAHNQPQHF
few,TRBV2,TRBJ1-5,CASSDRDRGQPQHF
few,TRBV12-3/TRBV12-4,TRBJ1-1,CASSGTAGLGTEAFF
.,TRBV6-2/TRBV6-3,TRBJ1-3,CASSQHSPGRRGNTIYF
.,TRBV24-1,TRBJ1-1,CATSDSPGQAFF
.,TRBV7-8,TRBJ2-7,CASSPRHGVREQYF
few,TRBV3-1,TRBJ2-1,CASSRGTSGGIEQFF
.,TRBV25-1,TRBJ1-1,CASSAQGNTEAFF
.,TRBV12-3/TRBV12-4,TRBJ2-2,CASSLGRGAITGELFF
few,TRBV30,TRBJ2-7,CAWSVLFEQYF
.,TRBV6-5,TRBJ2-5,CACRGPLVQETQYF
.,TRBV4-3,TRBJ2-3,CASKVNLQDTQYF
few,TRBV4-1,TRBJ1-2,CASSQSVLSSNYGYTF
.,TRBV10-3,TRBJ1-1,CAISGRGQGPEAFF
few,TRBV4-1,TRBJ2-7,CASSQERGLTVSLRRYEQYF
few,TRBV29-1,TRBJ1-1,CSVAGHRDTEAFF
.,TRBV4-2,TRBJ2-2,CASRSLGLAEGGELFF
.,TRBV20-1,TRBJ1-5,CSRGRSNQPQHF
.,TRBV7-3,TRBJ2-6,CASSWGHSGANVLTF
few,TRBV27,TRBJ2-7,CASSLGQGNEQYF
few,TRBV27,TRBJ2-2,CASSLTLGTGELFF
few,TRBV5-6,TRBJ2-7,CASSRTDSYYEQYF
few,TRBV29-1,TRBJ1-2,CSVVDRTYGYTF
few,TRBV5-3,TRBJ2-3,CARSLWPWGTDTQYF
.,TRBV20-1,TRBJ2-3,CSASWNTQYF
many,TRBV6-5,TRBJ2-5,CASSPPQPYSQETQYF
few,TRBV3-1,TRBJ2-1,CASSQDPKTYNEQFF
few,TRBV7-9,TRBJ1-5,CASSSTYGVGQASNQPQHF
.,TRBV6-2/TRBV6-3,TRBJ1-1,CASSSQENTEAFF
few,TRBV27,TRBJ2-3,CASSLRGGYTQYF
.,TRBV9,TRBJ2-1,CASSEGQGAYNEQFF
few,TRBV27,TRBJ2-7,CASSLQGALAANSYEQYF
many,TRBV6-6,TRBJ1-1,CASSYSGGPTEAFF
.,TRBV4-2,TRBJ1-1,CAIGAPGRGTEAFF
.,TRBV9,TRBJ1-5,CASSVEGGNQPQHF
few,TRBV20-1,TRBJ1-5,CSAATGWNQPQHF
.,TRBV4-1,TRBJ2-7,CASSQDSGTAYEQYF
few,TRBV29-1,TRBJ1-2,CSVVKQATYGYTF
.,TRBV30,TRBJ2-1,CAWSRWTSSYNEQFF
many,TRBV27,TRBJ1-1,CASSLQGGTEAFF
.,TRBV2,TRBJ2-2,CASKTRDTGELFF
.,TRBV7-9,TRBJ2-5,CASSFPGQQETQYF
few,TRBV25-1,TRBJ2-1,CASATGTGGYNEQFF
few,TRBV28,TRBJ1-5,CASSHQGQSYSNQPQHF
few,TRBV25-1,TRBJ2-4,CASSDSGVAKNIQYF
.,TRBV7-2,TRBJ2-6,CASSGGGSGANVLTF